Each of the 14 T cell receptor beta chains below was sequenced from the same sample in a study of cytomegalovirus exposure and HLA in healthy donors. PCR primers comprised 60 Vbeta and 13 Jbeta primers. Assay used: immunoSEQ multiplex PCR; TCRdb lists only in-frame clones, some missing. The sample shows some 100,000 clones, 65% to 80% of them seen only once. The sample consisted of PBMCs. The receptors here all came from a woman aged 40 to 50 in good health and CMV-seronegative.

This chain joins TRBV30 and TRBJ2-1, with 7 bases identical to TRBD2. CDR3 length: 16 residues. V was pared by 2 bases and J by 0 bases, with 7 bases of the junction left unmatched. CDR1 is GTSNPN and CDR2 is SVGIG in the germline V gene (reference sequence). The chain's CDR3 is CAWSLRLAVSYNEQFF. Written as DNA, the CDR3 is TGTGCCTGGAGTCTCCGACTAGCCGTCTCCTACAATGAGCAGTTCTTC.

The genes are TRBV14 and TRBJ2-7; 9 bases are a match to TRBD1. V dropped 4 bases and J dropped 3; count of bases not matched to a gene: 7. The germline V gene has CDR1 SGHDN and CDR2 FVKESK. This CDR3 is built from 15 residues. The CDR3: CASSLYRGLDYEQYF. In nucleotides, the CDR3 is TGTGCCAGCAGCCTTTACAGGGGGCTGGACTACGAGCAGTACTTC. Full variable domain (missing parts from reference TRBV14 and TRBJ2-7): EAGVTQFPSHSVIEKGQTVTLRCDPISGHDNLYWYRRVMGKEIKFLLHFVKESKQDESGMPNNRFLAERTGGTYSTLKVQPAELEDSGVYFCASSLYRGLDYEQYFGPGTRLTVT.

This chain joins TRBV29-1 and TRBJ2-2, with TRBD2 matching over 9 bases. Germline-derived CDR1 and CDR2 are SQVTM and ANQGSEA. This CDR3 contains 17 residues. Trimming cost V 4 bases and J 6 bases; bases outside gene matches: 15. The CDR3 sequence is CSVVSGGGRASSGELFF. The CDR3 nucleotides are TGCAGCGTTGTATCTGGCGGCGGGAGGGCCTCCTCCGGGGAGCTGTTTTTT.

The rearrangement joins TRBV7-2 to TRBJ2-7; 13 nucleotides line up with TRBD2. Unmatched junction bases numbered 6, after V lost 6 bases and J lost 4 bases. This CDR3 spans 15 amino acids. Germline V lookup: CDR1 SGHTA, CDR2 FQGNSA. CDR3 nucleotides: TGTGCCAGCAGACGGACTAGCGGGGGAGATTACGAGCAGTACTTC. Amino acids: CASRRTSGGDYEQYF.

The CDR3 protein is CASSVTTGRNGELFF. The CDR3 DNA reads as TGTGCCAGCAGCGTCACGACAGGGCGAAACGGGGAGCTGTTTTTT. The J gene is TRBJ2-2, the V gene TRBV9; 7 bases map to TRBD1. Germline V gene data show CDR1 as SGDLS and CDR2 as YYNGEE. With V trimmed by 2 bases and J by 7 bases, 8 bases remained unmatched. This CDR3 comprises 15 residues.

The rearrangement links TRBV2 to TRBJ2-5; no clear D gene. Near its end, the DNA agrees better with TRBJ2-7, so the J call may be wrong. Germline CDR1 and CDR2: SNHLY and FYNNEI. CDR3 length: 11 amino acids. CDR3: CASSPNYEQYF. CDR3 sequence (DNA): TGTGCCAGCAGCCCGAACTACGAGCAGTACTTC.

This clone was found a few times. V and J are TRBV28 and TRBJ2-4; no definite D call. This CDR3 has 13 residues. V was shortened by 4 bases and J by 8 bases, with 12 bases between the two germline ends. Germline loops: CDR1 MDHEN, CDR2 SYDVKM. Written as DNA, the CDR3 is TGTGCCAGCAGTTCAGCGATAGATGACATTCAGTACTTC. Its protein product is CASSSAIDDIQYF.

This sequence joins TRBV28 and TRBJ2-2; D is undetermined. CDR1 is MDHEN, CDR2 SYDVKM, per germline. Trimming shortened V by 6 bases and J by 6 bases, and 14 bases separated the two germline ends. The CDR3 extends over 14 amino acids. The CDR3 reads CASRAVGWPGELFF. CDR3 DNA: TGTGCCAGCAGGGCGGTAGGTTGGCCCGGGGAGCTGTTTTTT.

In this sample, this clone turned up a few times. The chain carries TRBV7-9 and TRBJ2-1; 14 bases are shared with TRBD2. The length of the CDR3 is 15 residues. Germline CDR1 and CDR2: SEHNR and FQNEAQ (reference sequence). V gave up 5 bases and J gave up 8 bases; unmatched junction bases: 5. CDR3 bases: TGTGCCAGCAGCGGCCGACTAGCGGGGGGGTATGAGCAGTTCTTC. Translated, it gives CASSGRLAGGYEQFF.

J is TRBJ1-5 and V is TRBV2; D possibly corresponds to TRBD1 (5 bases). The germline V gene encodes CDR1 SNHLY and CDR2 FYNNEI. The CDR3 is 15 residues long. Trimming took 8 bases from V and 2 from J, leaving 16 bases between them. The CDR3 sequence: CASLQAPEGNQPQHF. In DNA, the CDR3 is TGTGCCAGCCTACAGGCGCCTGAGGGCAATCAGCCCCAGCATTTT.

The V and J genes are TRBV11-2 and TRBJ1-1; 10 bases map to TRBD1. Germline CDR1 and CDR2: SGHAT and FQNNGV. The V and J ends lost 5 bases and 11 bases, in that order; junction bases with no gene match: 14. This CDR3 region has 15 residues. The CDR3 nucleotides read TGTGCCAGCAGCGCACCGGGACAGGGGTTGCGGATGGCTTTCTTT. Its protein product is CASSAPGQGLRMAFF.

The genes are TRBV28 and TRBJ2-5, with D possibly TRBD1 on 6 matching bases. The end of the DNA fits TRBJ2-7 better, so the J call may be wrong. Germline loops: CDR1 MDHEN, CDR2 SYDVKM. CDR3 length: 12 residues. CDR3 sequence reads: CASSFRDNEQYF. The CDR3, as DNA: TGTGCCAGCAGCTTCAGGGACAACGAGCAGTACTTC.

This chain links TRBV10-2 with TRBJ2-2, with D tentatively TRBD2 (5 bases). CDR1 and CDR2 (germline): WSHSY, SAAADI. With 8 bases removed from V and 3 bases from J, the gap between germline ends came to 16 bases. This CDR3 comprises 15 residues. The CDR3 DNA follows: TGCGCCAGCTGGGAGAGGACGGGTTACACCGGGGAGCTGTTTTTT. This gives the protein CASWERTGYTGELFF.

For this clone: One end of the junction varies from germline; a read error may be responsible. The V gene is TRBV7-9, the J gene TRBJ2-3, with 9 bases matching TRBD2. This CDR3 is 14 amino acids long. Germline V CDR1 and CDR2: SEHNR, FQNEAQ (reference sequence). The CDR3 sequence is CSSSVAGAPDTQYF. CDR3 DNA: TGTTCCAGCTCAGTAGCGGGAGCCCCAGATACGCAGTATTTT.